These T cell receptor beta chains were read from a single sample in a study of regulatory T cells in long-lasting Graves disease. TCRdb redid the calling of the multiplex PCR reads with MiXCR, one entry per CDR3 protein. The sample includes approximately 560,000 distinct CDR3 sequences, more than 15% of them seen just once. These data are also associated with another study on T cells in Graves' hyperthyroidism and ophthalmopathy.

The material sequenced was peripheral blood mononuclear cells (PBMCs), taken at new diagnosis, from a patient treated with antithyroid drugs. These receptors all stem from a man younger than 30 with Graves disease. Each CDR3 is given with its conserved first and last residue. D genes are given only for firm matches. Size tells how often a clone was seen (once, few, many) or the class of an expanded clone, and some rows leave it out.

d_call j_call v_call clone_size cdr3_nt cdr3_aa
TRBD2 TRBJ2-2 TRBV11-2 many TGTGCCAGCAGCTTAAGTCTAGCGGGAAAGGCCGGGGAGCTGTTTTTT CASSLSLAGKAGELFF
- TRBJ2-5 TRBV5-1 - TGCGCCAGCAGCTTGCAGGGCAGCCACTGGGCCGAGACCCAGTACTTC CASSLQGSHWAETQYF
- TRBJ2-7 TRBV27 - TGTGCCAGCAGTCCCGATTATGGGCCCGAGCAGTACTTC CASSPDYGPEQYF
- TRBJ2-7 TRBV2 few TGTGCCAGCAGTGGGACGGAAGGCATCTACGAGCAGTACTTC CASSGTEGIYEQYF
TRBD1 TRBJ2-1 TRBV7-3 - TGTGCCAGCAGCTTAGTAGGGACAGTCAATGAGCAGTTCTTC CASSLVGTVNEQFF
- TRBJ1-1 TRBV12-3/TRBV12-4 many TGTGCCAGCAGTTTCAGATATGAGCACACTGAAGCTTTCTTT CASSFRYEHTEAFF
- TRBJ2-5 TRBV24-1 few TGTGCCTCCACGGGGGACAAAGAGACCCAGTACTTC CASTGDKETQYF
- TRBJ2-7 TRBV2 - TGTGCCAGCAGCGCATTTGTGTACGAGTACTTC CASSAFVYEYF
- TRBJ1-6 TRBV28 many TGTGCACACCGGGGAGGTGGCAGCTCCTATAATTCACCCCTCCACTTT CAHRGGGSSYNSPLHF
- TRBJ2-5 TRBV5-1 few TGCGCCAGCAGCTTGAGTACAGGGAAAGAGACCCAGTACTTC CASSLSTGKETQYF
- TRBJ2-3 TRBV4-1 - TGCGCCAGCAGCAAAAGACAGGTGGGAGATACGCAGTATTTT CASSKRQVGDTQYF
TRBD1 TRBJ2-7 TRBV29-1 many TGCAGCGTTGGGGACAGCTCCTACGAGCAGTACTTC CSVGDSSYEQYF
- TRBJ1-3 TRBV19 - TGTGCCAGTACCCAACTCCACAGGGACTCTGGAAACACCATATATTTT CASTQLHRDSGNTIYF
- TRBJ2-3 TRBV11-3 many TGTGCCAGCAGCTACGCGGCCCAGGGATACGCAGATACGCAGTATTTT CASSYAAQGYADTQYF
- TRBJ2-7 TRBV2 few TGTGCCAGCAAAAAAGGGATGGGGAGTTACGAGCAGTACTTC CASKKGMGSYEQYF
- TRBJ2-5 TRBV5-5 many TGTGCCAGCAGCTTGGCCATCCAAGAGACCCAGTACTTC CASSLAIQETQYF
- TRBJ2-1 TRBV15 many TGTGCCACCAGCCCAAGTAGGGCCCGGTATTCCTCCTACAATGAGCAGTTCTTC CATSPSRARYSSYNEQFF
- TRBJ2-1 TRBV20-1 - TGCAGTGCTATTAGCAATGAGCAGTTCTTC CSAISNEQFF
TRBD1 TRBJ1-2 TRBV30 few TGTGCCTCGACGACAGGGGTGGATGGCTACACCTTC CASTTGVDGYTF